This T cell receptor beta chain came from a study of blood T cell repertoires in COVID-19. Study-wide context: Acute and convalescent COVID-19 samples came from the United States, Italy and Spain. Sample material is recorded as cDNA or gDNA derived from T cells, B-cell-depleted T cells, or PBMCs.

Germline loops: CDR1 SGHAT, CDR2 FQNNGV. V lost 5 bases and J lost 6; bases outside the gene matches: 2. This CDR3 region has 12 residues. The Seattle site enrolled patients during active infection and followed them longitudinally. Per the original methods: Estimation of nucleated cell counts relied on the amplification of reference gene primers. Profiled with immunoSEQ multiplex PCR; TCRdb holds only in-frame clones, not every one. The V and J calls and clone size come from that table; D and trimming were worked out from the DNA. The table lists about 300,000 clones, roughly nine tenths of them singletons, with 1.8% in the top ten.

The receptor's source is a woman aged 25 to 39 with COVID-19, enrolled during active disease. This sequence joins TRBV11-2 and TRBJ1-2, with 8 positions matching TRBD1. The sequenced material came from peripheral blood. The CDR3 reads CASSRQGNGYTF. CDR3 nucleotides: TGTGCCAGCAGCCGACAGGGGAATGGCTACACCTTC.